This passage covers 16 T cell receptor beta chains from one sample sequenced in a study of breast tumors, draining lymph nodes, adjacent tissues. Samples came from axillary lymph nodes draining the breast cancer. TCRdb itself ran the multiplex PCR reads through MiXCR, one entry per CDR3 protein. The profile shows approximately 230,000 distinct CDR3 sequences, less than 40% of them singletons. The material sequenced was axillary lymph node tissue. All receptors come from a female donor with breast cancer. Some clones in this sample may be carry-over from other donors' samples.

Comments on this clonotype: As the CDR3 is not closed by the conserved phenylalanine or tryptophan, this likely results from a read error. It is unclear where the CDR3 begins or ends on the DNA, so no DNA is shown, and the CDR3 is as TCRdb lists it. The chain couples TRBV20-1 to TRBJ1-4. Germline V gives CDR1 DFQATT, CDR2 SNEGSKA (reference sequence). The CDR3 spans 8 amino acids, including both terminal residues. Here the CDR3 reads CSARGGLL.

The count of this clonotype is one. This chain connects TRBV29-1 to TRBJ1-2, with D uncertain. The CDR3 totals 11 residues. Germline V lookup: CDR1 SQVTM, CDR2 ANQGSEA. Between the trimmed V and J ends, which lost 5 bases and 7 bases, there was a span of 11 bases. CDR3 DNA: TGCAGCGTTATGCCGGATGGTGGCTACACCTTC. It is translated as CSVMPDGGYTF.

This clonotype has a count of ten or more. V usage is TRBV4-2 and J usage is TRBJ1-6, with 9 bases aligning to TRBD1. In germline, CDR1 is LGHNA, CDR2 YNFKEQ. The CDR3 consists of 15 residues. The V gene end was trimmed by 4 bases and the J gene end by 6 bases; junction bases not matched to a gene: 4. CDR3 coding DNA: TGTGCCAGCAGCCGAGAGGACAGGGGTAATTCACCCCTCCACTTT. It specifies CASSREDRGNSPLHF.

This clonotype occurred many times. The chain joins TRBV11-3 to TRBJ2-1; D gene ambiguous. V shed 4 bases and J shed 4 bases, with 17 bases lying between them. The CDR3 contains 16 residues. CDR1 SGHNT and CDR2 YENEEA come from the germline V gene. This chain's CDR3 is CASSSAGGRPYNEQFF. The CDR3 region has the DNA TGTGCCAGCAGCTCTGCCGGTGGCAGGCCGTACAATGAGCAGTTCTTC.

This clonotype was picked up a small number of times. This may be a read error: a much more frequent sequence differs by one nucleotide. The conserved final phenylalanine or tryptophan is absent from the CDR3, which likely points to a read error. The chain employs TRBV20-1 and TRBJ2-1; D unresolved. The CDR3 length is 10 residues. V was shortened by 0 bases and J by 8 bases, with 2 bases between the two germline ends. Germline V lookup: CDR1 DFQATT, CDR2 SNEGSKA (reference sequence). The CDR3 nucleotides are TGCAGTGCTAGAGAGGATGAGCAGTTCTCC. It codes for CSAREDEQFS.

The V call is TRBV6-4, the J call TRBJ2-7; 8 nucleotides match TRBD1. The J segment lost 4 bases and the V segment lost 5 bases, leaving 13 bases of the junction unmatched. Looked up from germline, CDR1 is MRHNA and CDR2 is SNTAGT. The CDR3 is made up of 16 amino acids. The CDR3 loop is CASSRTGFRRGYEQYV. For the CDR3, the DNA is TGTGCCAGCAGTAGGACAGGGTTTCGTAGAGGGTACGAGCAGTACGTC.

This clonotype was seen ten or more times. The chain has TRBV11-2 and TRBJ2-1, with 12 bases identical to TRBD2. Trimming removed 7 bases from V and 7 bases from J; junction bases left unmatched: 5. Germline V CDR1 and CDR2: SGHAT, FQNNGV. The CDR3 contains 14 residues. The DNA for the CDR3 is TGTGCCAGCAAACTAGCGGGGGGAAGGAATGAGCAGTTCTTC. Amino acids: CASKLAGGRNEQFF.

Many counts were recorded for this clonotype. The chain carries TRBV20-1 and TRBJ2-3; D remains ambiguous. The V end was cut by 0 bases, the J end by 4 bases, with 11 bases between. The CDR3 has 14 amino acids. The germline gives CDR1 DFQATT, CDR2 SNEGSKA (reference sequence). The chain's CDR3 is CSARDSSKPDTQYF. As DNA, the CDR3 is TGCAGTGCTAGAGACAGCTCAAAACCAGATACGCAGTATTTT.

The V call is TRBV11-3, the J call TRBJ2-1; 7 positions match TRBD2. Germline V gene lookup returns CDR1 SGHNT and CDR2 YENEEA. After removal of 5 bases from V and 9 bases from J, the junction contained 7 bases not matched to a gene. The CDR3 spans 13 residues. Written as DNA, the CDR3 is TGTGCCAGCAGCGCCTGGGAGGGGAGTGAGCAGTTCTTC. It translates to CASSAWEGSEQFF.

This clonotype has a count of ten or more. The chain employs TRBV7-3 and TRBJ2-2; D unresolved. Germline CDR1 reads SGHTA; CDR2 reads FQGTGA. Trimming took off 5 bases at V and 6 bases at J, with 10 bases between the two ends. The CDR3 spans 13 residues. CDR3 amino acids: CASSLNGPGELFF. The CDR3 DNA reads TGTGCCAGCAGCCTCAACGGGCCCGGGGAGCTGTTTTTT.

The sample holds many counts of this clonotype. The chain recombines TRBV7-2 with TRBJ2-1; D is unclear. The CDR3 sequence is 13 residues long. Germline values: CDR1 SGHTA, CDR2 FQGNSA. The ends were cut back, 1 base at V and 11 bases at J, with 12 bases in the middle. This CDR3 is CASSLVQKTKQFF. The CDR3 bases are TGTGCCAGCAGCTTAGTCCAGAAAACCAAGCAGTTCTTC.

With respect to this clonotype: The CDR3 carries no conserved terminal phenylalanine or tryptophan, so it likely arises from a read error. The chain recombines TRBV20-1 with TRBJ2-3; D remains ambiguous. CDR1 is DFQATT, CDR2 SNEGSKA, per germline (reference sequence). CDR3 length: 10 residues. Trimming cost V 5 bases and J 3 bases, with 3 bases left between them. The CDR3 region is CSAETDTQYS. CDR3 nucleotides: TGCAGTGCTGAGACAGATACGCAGTATTCT.

This clonotype occurred many times. The chain employs TRBV6-5 and TRBJ2-5; the match to TRBD1 covers 9 bases. This CDR3 is 16 amino acids long. With 8 bases clipped from V and 3 bases from J, the junction kept 13 bases outside the gene matches. The V gene's germline CDR1 is MNHEY and CDR2 SVGAGI. The CDR3 reads CASGKVKGQGEETQYF. DNA of the CDR3: TGTGCCAGCGGGAAGGTTAAGGGACAGGGTGAAGAGACCCAGTACTTC.

This clonotype was observed many times. The chain combines TRBV11-1 with TRBJ2-7; unclear D gene. The germline gives CDR1 SGHAT, CDR2 FQDESV (reference sequence). Trimming took off 3 bases at V and 5 bases at J, with 14 bases between the two ends. The length of the CDR3 is 14 residues. The CDR3 bases are TGTGCCAGCAGCTTGGGAACTCTCTCGGACGAGCAGTACTTC. Encoded protein: CASSLGTLSDEQYF.

This clonotype occurred many times. The genes are TRBV20-1 and TRBJ1-2; possibly TRBD1 for D (6 bases). This CDR3 spans 14 amino acids. V was clipped by 1 base and J by 1 base, with 10 bases between them. Germline CDR1 is DFQATT and CDR2 is SNEGSKA (reference sequence). The CDR3 DNA sequence: TGCAGTGCTAGAGCCCAGGGGCTTAACTATGGCTACACCTTC. The encoded protein is CSARAQGLNYGYTF.

V is TRBV14 and J is TRBJ2-7; a possible D gene is TRBD1 (5 bases). V lost 5 bases, J lost 9 bases, and 20 bases lay in between. Germline V gives CDR1 SGHDN, CDR2 FVKESK. There are 14 residues in the CDR3. This chain's CDR3 is CASSLSGALGAQYF. In nucleotides, the CDR3 is TGTGCCAGCAGCTTGAGTGGGGCTCTCGGTGCGCAGTACTTC. The full variable domain, in which reference TRBV14 and TRBJ2-7 provide the parts outside the CDR3, is EAGVTQFPSHSVIEKGQTVTLRCDPISGHDNLYWYRRVMGKEIKFLLHFVKESKQDESGMPNNRFLAERTGGTYSTLKVQPAELEDSGVYFCASSLSGALGAQYFGPGTRLTVT.